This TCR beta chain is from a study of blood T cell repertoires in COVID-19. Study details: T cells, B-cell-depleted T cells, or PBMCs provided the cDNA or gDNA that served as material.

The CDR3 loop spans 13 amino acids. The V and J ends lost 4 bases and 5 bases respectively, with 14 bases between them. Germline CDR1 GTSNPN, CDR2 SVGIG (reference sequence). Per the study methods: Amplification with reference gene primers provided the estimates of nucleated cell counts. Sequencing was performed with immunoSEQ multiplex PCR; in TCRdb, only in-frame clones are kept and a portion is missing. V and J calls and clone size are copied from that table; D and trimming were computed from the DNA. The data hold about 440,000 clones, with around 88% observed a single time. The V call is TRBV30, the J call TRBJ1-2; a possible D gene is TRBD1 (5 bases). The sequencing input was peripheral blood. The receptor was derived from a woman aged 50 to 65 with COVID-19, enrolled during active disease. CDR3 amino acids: CAWKFTGRYGYTF. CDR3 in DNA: TGTGCCTGGAAGTTTACAGGACGGTATGGCTACACCTTC.